The T cell receptor (beta chain) under discussion was sequenced for a study of blood T cell repertoires in COVID-19. Produced via immunoSEQ multiplex PCR; TCRdb's table is partial and in-frame only. Of 250,000 to 350,000 clones listed, around 89% are singletons. Germline V gene sequence: CDR1 MNHEY, CDR2 SVGEGT. The CDR3 has 14 residues. Deletions cut 5 bases from V and 0 bases from J, with 10 bases between. This receptor was obtained from a woman in her forties or fifties who had recovered from COVID-19. Specimen: PBMCs or T cells enriched from blood (not recorded which). The V call is TRBV6-2 or TRBV6-3, the J call TRBJ1-1, with D hard to call. The CDR3 is CASSLTALNTEAFF. The CDR3 nucleotides read TGTGCCAGCAGTCTAACAGCCTTGAACACTGAAGCTTTCTTT.